This is a list of T cell receptor beta chains from one sample in a study of shared clonotypes between healthy human individuals. Some clones are missing from TCRdb's copy, which holds only in-frame ones; the method was immunoSEQ multiplex PCR. This sample has 850,000 to 1,200,000 clones, with more than 60% found just once. The sample comprised memory CD4+ T cells sorted from blood. The source of these receptors is a man aged 18 to 30 in good health. Both conserved end residues are part of each CDR3. A D gene is named only where the DNA matches it firmly. Clone sizes are given selectively: once, few, many, or a class where the clone is expanded.

V gene	CDR3 length	D gene	J gene	clone size	CDR3 protein	CDR3 DNA
TRBV29-1	14	TRBD1	TRBJ1-4	.	CSVEVNRGGEKLFF	TGCAGCGTTGAAGTTAACAGGGGGGGCGAAAAACTGTTTTTT
TRBV10-3	15	TRBD1	TRBJ1-1	.	CAIRSGYEGATEAFF	TGTGCCATCAGGAGCGGCTACGAGGGGGCTACTGAAGCTTTCTTT
TRBV2	15	TRBD2	TRBJ2-5	.	CASSTLAGLQETQYF	TGTGCCAGCAGTACGCTAGCGGGACTACAAGAGACCCAGTACTTC
TRBV7-8	13	TRBD1	TRBJ1-2	.	CASSIDREYGYTF	TGTGCCAGCAGCATAGACAGGGAGTATGGCTACACCTTC
TRBV11-3	16	.	TRBJ2-6	.	CASSSQSRSGANVLTF	TGTGCCAGCAGCTCTCAGTCCCGCTCTGGGGCCAACGTCCTGACTTTC
TRBV9	13	.	TRBJ1-1	few	CASSVDRNTEAFF	TGTGCCAGCAGCGTAGACAGAAACACTGAAGCTTTCTTT
TRBV28	17	TRBD1	TRBJ1-5	.	CASTKPRQGASNQPQHF	TGTGCCAGCACCAAACCGAGACAGGGTGCTAGCAATCAGCCCCAGCATTTT
TRBV9	14	TRBD1	TRBJ2-1	once	CASSVETGGNEQFF	TGTGCCAGCAGCGTAGAGACAGGGGGCAATGAGCAGTTCTTC
TRBV11-2	16	.	TRBJ1-2	.	CASSPVGTGGLYGYTF	TGTGCCAGCAGCCCAGTTGGCACCGGCGGACTCTATGGCTACACCTTC
TRBV5-1	14	.	TRBJ1-2	.	CASSLSSQPYGYTF	TGCGCCAGCAGCTTGTCGTCACAGCCCTATGGCTACACCTTC
TRBV6-7	17	TRBD1	TRBJ2-7	.	CASSYSGQGAASYEQYF	TGTGCCAGCAGTTACTCCGGACAGGGGGCGGCATCCTACGAGCAGTACTTC
TRBV5-5	15	TRBD1	TRBJ2-7	.	CASSLGQGGPYEQYF	TGTGCCAGCAGCTTGGGACAGGGTGGCCCCTACGAGCAGTACTTC
TRBV11-2	17	.	TRBJ2-7	.	CASSLGGALVPSYEQYF	TGTGCCAGCAGCTTGGGGGGGGCTCTAGTCCCCTCCTACGAGCAGTACTTC
TRBV7-8	16	TRBD1	TRBJ1-5	.	CASSLQGAGLHQPQHF	TGTGCCAGCAGCTTGCAGGGGGCCGGGCTCCATCAGCCCCAGCATTTT